This TCR beta chain was recovered during a study of Ad26.COV2.S vaccination and SARS-CoV-2 variants. Libraries were prepared by immunoSEQ multiplex PCR; TCRdb keeps only in-frame clonotypes and omits some of them. The sample yields about 680,000 clones, more than 80% seen once. The CDR3 spans 12 residues. V lost 6 bases and J lost 3, with 6 bases in between. Treatment reported: 19 received Ad26.COV2.S at low or high dose, single or two shots; about five received placebo; per-sample allocation not given. Sampling was done on day 63 after the first vaccine or placebo injection. The chain combines TRBV12-3 or TRBV12-4 with TRBJ1-5; no firm D call. This material consisted of peripheral blood, taken in a trial of Ad26.COV2.S vaccine versus placebo. This receptor was obtained from a person aged 18-65 years who received the Ad26.COV2.S COVID-19 vaccine or a placebo. The CDR3 nucleotides read TGTGCCAGCAGGTTTGACAATCAGCCCCAGCATTTT. This gives the protein CASRFDNQPQHF.